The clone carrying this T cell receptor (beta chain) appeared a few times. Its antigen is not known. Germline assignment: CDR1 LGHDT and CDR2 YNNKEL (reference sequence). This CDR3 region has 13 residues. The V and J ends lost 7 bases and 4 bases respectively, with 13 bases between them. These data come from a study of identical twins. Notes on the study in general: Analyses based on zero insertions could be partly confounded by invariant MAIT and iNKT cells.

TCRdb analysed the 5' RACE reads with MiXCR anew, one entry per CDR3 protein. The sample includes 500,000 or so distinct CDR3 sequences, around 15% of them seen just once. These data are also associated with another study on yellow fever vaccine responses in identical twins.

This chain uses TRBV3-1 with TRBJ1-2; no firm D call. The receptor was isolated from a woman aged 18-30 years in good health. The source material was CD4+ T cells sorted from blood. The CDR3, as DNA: TGTGCCAGCACCGGGGAGGCGGGCTATGGCTACACCTTC. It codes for CASTGEAGYGYTF.